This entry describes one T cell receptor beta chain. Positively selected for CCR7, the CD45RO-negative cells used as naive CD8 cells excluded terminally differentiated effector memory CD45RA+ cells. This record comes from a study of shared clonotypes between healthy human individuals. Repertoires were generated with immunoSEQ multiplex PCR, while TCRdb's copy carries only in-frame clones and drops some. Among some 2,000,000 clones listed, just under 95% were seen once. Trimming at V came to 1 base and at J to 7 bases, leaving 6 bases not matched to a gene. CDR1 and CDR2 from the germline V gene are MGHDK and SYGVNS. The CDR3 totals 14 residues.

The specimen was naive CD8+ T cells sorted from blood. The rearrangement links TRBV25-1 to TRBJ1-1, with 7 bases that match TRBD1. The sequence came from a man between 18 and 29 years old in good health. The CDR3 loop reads CASSESGGPNEAFF. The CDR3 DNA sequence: TGTGCCAGCAGTGAATCAGGGGGTCCAAATGAAGCTTTCTTT.